This TCR beta chain was captured by sequencing in a study of T cells after yellow fever vaccination. About the research overall: The SMART-Seq v4 Ultra Low Input method served to prepare the low-cell-number fractions. Study-wide results and limits: Subsequent booster samples again held most clones from primary vaccination (roughly 96% CD4, nearly 90% CD8).

The CDR3 runs to 15 residues. The germline gives CDR1 LGHNA, CDR2 YSLEER. The V gene end was trimmed by 0 bases and the J gene end by 5 bases; junction bases not matched to a gene: 3. This clonotype has ten or more counts. Its target is unknown. Template switching by 5'RACE produced TCR cDNA, adding a universal primer site and UMIs. One entry per CDR3 protein results from TCRdb running MiXCR on the 5' RACE reads. The data hold approximately 240,000 distinct CDR3 sequences, with 3.6% observed a single time. The chain uses TRBV4-3 and TRBJ2-3, with 9 bases lining up with TRBD2. The specimen was PBMCs, collected 15 days after the yellow fever booster vaccination. This clonotype was sampled from a man aged 18 to 29 who received the YFV17D yellow fever vaccine. CDR3 region: CASSQDNSGGDTQYF. The CDR3 nucleotides are TGCGCCAGCAGCCAAGATAATAGCGGGGGAGATACGCAGTATTTT.